The text below deals with one T cell receptor (beta chain). Its specificity is unknown. These data originate in a study of PD-1 blockade in classical Hodgkin lymphoma. Here immunoSEQ multiplex PCR was the method, and the copy in TCRdb shows in-frame clones only, minus some. The sample contains approximately 150,000 clones, just under 80% of which appear only once. The study's findings and limits: CD4+ TCR diversity rose significantly by C4D1, and CD8+ TCR diversity did not. What drove the repertoire differences, possibly disease activity or prior therapy, has not been defined. Complete responders showed a baseline diversity that resembled the diversity of newly diagnosed patients. Diminished baseline TCR diversity has been reported in newly diagnosed patients relative to healthy donors.

Trimming left V 4 bases short and J 5 bases short, with 13 bases between. The CDR3 has 14 residues. The V gene's germline CDR1 is LGHNA and CDR2 YNFKEQ. The patients all showed relapse after autologous stem cell transplantation, while their brentuximab vedotin exposure varied. Sequenced here: peripheral blood mononuclear cells (PBMCs), sampled before the second cycle of nivolumab. The chain is built from TRBV4-2 and TRBJ2-3; D ambiguous. The source is a human donor with classical Hodgkin lymphoma. CDR3 amino acids: CASSPGRYEDTQYF. The CDR3 nucleotides read TGTGCCAGCAGCCCCGGTAGATACGAAGATACGCAGTATTTT.